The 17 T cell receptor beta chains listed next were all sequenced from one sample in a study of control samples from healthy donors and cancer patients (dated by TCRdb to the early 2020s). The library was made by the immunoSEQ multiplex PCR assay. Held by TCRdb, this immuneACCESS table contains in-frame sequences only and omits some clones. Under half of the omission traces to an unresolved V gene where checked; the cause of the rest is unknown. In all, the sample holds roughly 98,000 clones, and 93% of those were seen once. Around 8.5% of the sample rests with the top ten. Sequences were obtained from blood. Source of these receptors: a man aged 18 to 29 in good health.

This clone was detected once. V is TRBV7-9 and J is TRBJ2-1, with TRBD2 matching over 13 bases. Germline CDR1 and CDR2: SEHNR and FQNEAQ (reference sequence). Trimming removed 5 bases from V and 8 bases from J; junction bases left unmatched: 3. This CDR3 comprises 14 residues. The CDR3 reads CASSKGLAGDEQFF. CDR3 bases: TGTGCCAGCAGCAAAGGACTAGCGGGGGATGAGCAGTTCTTC.

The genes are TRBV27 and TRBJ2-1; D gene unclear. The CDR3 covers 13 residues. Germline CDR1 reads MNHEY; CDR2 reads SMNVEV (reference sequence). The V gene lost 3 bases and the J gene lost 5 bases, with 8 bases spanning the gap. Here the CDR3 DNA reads TGTGCCAGCAGTTTGGACGTCGACAATGAGCAGTTCTTC. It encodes CASSLDVDNEQFF.

CDR3 residues: CASSPMDRGGTEAFF. For the CDR3, the DNA is TGTGCCAGCAGCCCAATGGACAGGGGGGGCACTGAAGCTTTCTTT. V and J are TRBV3-1 (or the pseudogene TRBV3-2) and TRBJ1-1, with TRBD1 identical over 10 bases. The germline CDR1 and CDR2 sequences are LGHDT and YNNKEL (reference sequence). V lost 4 bases to trimming and J lost 4 bases; unmatched junction nucleotides: 6. CDR3 length: 15 amino acids.

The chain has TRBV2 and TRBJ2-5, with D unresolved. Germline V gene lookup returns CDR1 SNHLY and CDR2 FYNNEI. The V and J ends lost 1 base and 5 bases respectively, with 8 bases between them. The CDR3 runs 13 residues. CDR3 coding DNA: TGTGCCAGCAGTGAAGTCTGGGCGGAGACCCAGTACTTC. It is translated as CASSEVWAETQYF.

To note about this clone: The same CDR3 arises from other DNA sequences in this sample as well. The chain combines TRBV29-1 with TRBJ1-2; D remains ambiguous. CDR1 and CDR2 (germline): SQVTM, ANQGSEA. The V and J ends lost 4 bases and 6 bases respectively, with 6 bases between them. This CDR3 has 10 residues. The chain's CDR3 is CSVVGNGYTF. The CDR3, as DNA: TGCAGCGTTGTGGGAAATGGCTACACCTTC.

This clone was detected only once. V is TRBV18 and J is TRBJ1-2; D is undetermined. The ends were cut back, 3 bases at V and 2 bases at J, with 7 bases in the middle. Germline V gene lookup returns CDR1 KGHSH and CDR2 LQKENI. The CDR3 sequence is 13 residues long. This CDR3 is CASSPEQNYGYTF. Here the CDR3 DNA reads TGTGCCAGCTCACCGGAACAGAACTATGGCTACACCTTC.

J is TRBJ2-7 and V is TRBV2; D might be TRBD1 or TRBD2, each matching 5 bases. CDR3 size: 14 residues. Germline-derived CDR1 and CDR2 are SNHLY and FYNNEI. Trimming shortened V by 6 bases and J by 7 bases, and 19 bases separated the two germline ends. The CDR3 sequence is CASSALRGVGEQYF. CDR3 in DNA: TGTGCCAGCAGCGCCCTTCGGGGCGTGGGGGAGCAGTACTTC. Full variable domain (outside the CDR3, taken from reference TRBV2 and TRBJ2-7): EPEVTQTPSHQVTQMGQEVILRCVPISNHLYFYWYRQILGQKVEFLVSFYNNEISEKSEIFDDQFSVERPDGSNFTLKIRSTKLEDSAMYFCASSALRGVGEQYFGPGTRLTVT.

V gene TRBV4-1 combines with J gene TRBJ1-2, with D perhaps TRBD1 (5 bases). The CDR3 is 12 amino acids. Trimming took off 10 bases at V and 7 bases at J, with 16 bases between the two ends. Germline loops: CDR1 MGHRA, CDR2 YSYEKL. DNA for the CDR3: TGCGCCACCCGGGACGTTATTTCTGGCTACACCTTC. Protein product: CATRDVISGYTF.

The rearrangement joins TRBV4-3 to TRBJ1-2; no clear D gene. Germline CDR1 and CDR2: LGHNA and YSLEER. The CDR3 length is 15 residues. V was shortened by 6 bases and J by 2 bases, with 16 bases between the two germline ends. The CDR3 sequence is CASRVDPKGNYGYTF. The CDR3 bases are TGCGCCAGCAGGGTCGACCCAAAGGGAAACTATGGCTACACCTTC.

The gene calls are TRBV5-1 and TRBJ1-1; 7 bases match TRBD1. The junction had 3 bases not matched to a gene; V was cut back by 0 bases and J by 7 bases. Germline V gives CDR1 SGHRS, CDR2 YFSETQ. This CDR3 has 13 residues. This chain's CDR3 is CASSLGDSNEAFF. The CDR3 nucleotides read TGCGCCAGCAGCTTGGGGGACAGCAATGAAGCTTTCTTT.

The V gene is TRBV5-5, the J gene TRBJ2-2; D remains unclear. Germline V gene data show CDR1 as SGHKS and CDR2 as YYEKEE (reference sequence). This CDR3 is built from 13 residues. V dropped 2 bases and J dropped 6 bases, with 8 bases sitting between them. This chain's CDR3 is CASSLMWAGELFF. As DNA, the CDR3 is TGTGCCAGCAGCTTAATGTGGGCCGGGGAGCTGTTTTTT.

The CDR3 sequence is CAWSGGQGLTQPQHF. The CDR3, as DNA: TGTGCCTGGAGTGGGGGCCAGGGGTTGACTCAGCCCCAGCATTTT. The chain uses TRBV30 and TRBJ1-5; weak D call: TRBD1 (6 bases). V was cut by 1 base and J by 6 bases, with 16 bases left in between. This CDR3 is 15 amino acids long. The V gene's germline CDR1 is GTSNPN and CDR2 SVGIG (reference sequence).

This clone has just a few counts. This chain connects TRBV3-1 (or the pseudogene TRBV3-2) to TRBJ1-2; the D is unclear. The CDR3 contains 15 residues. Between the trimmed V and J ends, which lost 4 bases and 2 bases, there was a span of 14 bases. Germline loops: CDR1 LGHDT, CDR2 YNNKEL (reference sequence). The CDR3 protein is CASSPQAGANYGYTF. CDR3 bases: TGTGCCAGCAGCCCCCAAGCGGGTGCGAACTATGGCTACACCTTC.

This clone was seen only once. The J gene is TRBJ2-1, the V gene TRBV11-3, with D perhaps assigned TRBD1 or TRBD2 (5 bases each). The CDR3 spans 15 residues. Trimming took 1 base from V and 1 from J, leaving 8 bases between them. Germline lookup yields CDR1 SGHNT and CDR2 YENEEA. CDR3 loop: CASSLGGVSYNEQFF. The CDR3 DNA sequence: TGTGCCAGCAGCTTAGGAGGGGTTTCCTACAATGAGCAGTTCTTC.

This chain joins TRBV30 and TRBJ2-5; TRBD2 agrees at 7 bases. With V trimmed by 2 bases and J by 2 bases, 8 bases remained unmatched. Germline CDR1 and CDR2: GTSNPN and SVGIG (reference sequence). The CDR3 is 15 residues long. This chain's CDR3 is CAWSPTGLRQETQYF. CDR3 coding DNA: TGTGCCTGGAGTCCCACGGGACTAAGACAAGAGACCCAGTACTTC. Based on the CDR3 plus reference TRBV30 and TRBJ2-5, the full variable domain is SQTIHQWPATLVQPVGSPLSLECTVEGTSNPNLYWYRQAAGRGLQLLFYSVGIGQISSEVPQNLSASRPQDRQFILSSKKLLLSDSGFYLCAWSPTGLRQETQYFGPGTRLLVL.

CDR3 amino acids: CASSTGVVYEQYF. CDR3 bases: TGTGCCAGCAGCACAGGGGTTGTCTACGAGCAGTACTTC. This rearrangement joins TRBV2 to TRBJ2-7; 7 bases agree with TRBD1. V lost 6 bases and J lost 3; bases outside the gene matches: 5. CDR1 is SNHLY and CDR2 is FYNNEI in the germline V gene. CDR3 size: 13 residues.

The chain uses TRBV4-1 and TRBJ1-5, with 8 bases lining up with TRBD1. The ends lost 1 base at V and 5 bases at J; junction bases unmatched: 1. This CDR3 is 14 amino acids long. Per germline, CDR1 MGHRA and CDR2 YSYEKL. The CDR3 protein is CASSQGQGHQPQHF. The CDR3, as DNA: TGCGCCAGCAGCCAAGGACAGGGGCATCAGCCCCAGCATTTT.